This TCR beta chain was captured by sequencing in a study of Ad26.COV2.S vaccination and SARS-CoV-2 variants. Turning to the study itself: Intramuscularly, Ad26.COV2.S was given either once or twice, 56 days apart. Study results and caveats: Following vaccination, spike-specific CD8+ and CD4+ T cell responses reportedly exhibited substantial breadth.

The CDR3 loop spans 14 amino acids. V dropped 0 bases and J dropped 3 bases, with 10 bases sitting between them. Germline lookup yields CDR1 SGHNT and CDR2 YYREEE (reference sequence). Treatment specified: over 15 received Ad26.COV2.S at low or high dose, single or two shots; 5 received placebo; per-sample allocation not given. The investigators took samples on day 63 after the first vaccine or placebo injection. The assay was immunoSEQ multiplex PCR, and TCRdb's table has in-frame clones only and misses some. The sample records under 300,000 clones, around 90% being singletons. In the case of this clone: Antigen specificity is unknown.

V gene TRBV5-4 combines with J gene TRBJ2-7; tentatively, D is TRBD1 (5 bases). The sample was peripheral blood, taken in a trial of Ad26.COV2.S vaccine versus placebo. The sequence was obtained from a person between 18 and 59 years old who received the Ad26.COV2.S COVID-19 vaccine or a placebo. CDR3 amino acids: CASSLEAGFYEQYF. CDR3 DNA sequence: TGTGCCAGCAGCTTGGAGGCAGGGTTCTACGAGCAGTACTTC.